What follows describes a single T cell receptor (beta chain). Its antigen is undetermined. This sample stems from a study of CD4+ T cells in melanoma. Study observations and caveats: Neoantigen-specific CD4+ T cells in melanoma reportedly had diverse differentiation states. A reported correlation linked neoantigen-specific CD4+ T cells to CD8+, macrophage and B cell function.

This CDR3 has 19 residues. CDR1 is MNHEY, CDR2 SMNVEV, per germline (reference sequence). J gave up 0 bases and V 2 bases, and 14 bases lay outside the gene matches. Sequenced by immunoSEQ multiplex PCR; TCRdb stores in-frame clones only, minus some. The sample holds roughly 54,000 clones; about 88% are singletons and the top ten take 12%. Sequences were obtained from peripheral blood. This TCR was recovered from a human donor with melanoma. This sequence joins TRBV27 and TRBJ1-1, with TRBD1 matching over 8 bases. CDR3 DNA sequence: TGTGCCAGCAGTTTAAGTAGGGGACAGGTTAGCAGGATGAACACTGAAGCTTTCTTT. Its translation: CASSLSRGQVSRMNTEAFF.